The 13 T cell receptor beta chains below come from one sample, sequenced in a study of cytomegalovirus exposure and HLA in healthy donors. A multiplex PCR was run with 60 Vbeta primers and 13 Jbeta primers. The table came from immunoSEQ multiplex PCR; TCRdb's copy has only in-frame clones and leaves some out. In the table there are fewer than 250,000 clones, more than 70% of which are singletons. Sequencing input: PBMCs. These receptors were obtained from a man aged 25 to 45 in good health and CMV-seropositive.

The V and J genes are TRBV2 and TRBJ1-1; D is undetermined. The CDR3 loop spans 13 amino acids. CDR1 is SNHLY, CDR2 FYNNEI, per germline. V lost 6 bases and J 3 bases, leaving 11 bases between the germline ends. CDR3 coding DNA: TGTGCCAGCAGAACTCTGAGGGACACTGAAGCTTTCTTT. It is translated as CASRTLRDTEAFF.

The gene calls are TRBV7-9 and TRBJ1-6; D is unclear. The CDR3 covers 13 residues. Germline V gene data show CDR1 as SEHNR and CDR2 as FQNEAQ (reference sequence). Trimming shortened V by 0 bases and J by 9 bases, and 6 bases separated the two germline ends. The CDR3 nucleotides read TGTGCCAGCAGCTTAGCGGAGGTTTCACCCCTCCACTTT. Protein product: CASSLAEVSPLHF.

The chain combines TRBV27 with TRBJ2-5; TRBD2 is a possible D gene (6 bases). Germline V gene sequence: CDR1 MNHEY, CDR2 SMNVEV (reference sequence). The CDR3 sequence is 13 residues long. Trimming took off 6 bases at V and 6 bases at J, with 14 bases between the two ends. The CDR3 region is CASRLEGGQTQYF. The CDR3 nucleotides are TGTGCCAGCAGACTGGAGGGTGGGCAGACCCAGTACTTC.

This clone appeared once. The CDR3 nucleotides are TGTGCCAGCAGCTTACGACAGACTAATGAAAAACTGTTTTTT. Its translation is CASSLRQTNEKLFF. The chain combines TRBV7-2 with TRBJ1-4; tentative D call: TRBD1 (5 bases). Per the germline V gene, CDR1 is SGHTA and CDR2 is FQGNSA. The CDR3 totals 14 residues. Trimming cost V 2 bases and J 2 bases, with 6 bases left between them.

The CDR3 DNA follows: TGTGCCAGCAGCTTAGATCTAGGGGGGGGTTACAATGAGCAGTTCTTC. As protein: CASSLDLGGGYNEQFF. The genes are TRBV11-2 and TRBJ2-1, with D possibly matching TRBD2 (7 bases). V was pared by 0 bases and J by 4 bases, with 13 bases between. CDR1 and CDR2 (germline): SGHAT, FQNNGV. The CDR3 runs to 16 residues.

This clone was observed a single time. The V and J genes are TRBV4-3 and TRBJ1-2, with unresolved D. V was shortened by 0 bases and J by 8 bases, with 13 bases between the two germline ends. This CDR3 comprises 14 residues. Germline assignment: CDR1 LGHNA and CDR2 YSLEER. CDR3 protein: CASSQDTAGSGYTF. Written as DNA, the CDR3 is TGCGCCAGCAGCCAAGATACGGCGGGGTCGGGCTACACCTTC.

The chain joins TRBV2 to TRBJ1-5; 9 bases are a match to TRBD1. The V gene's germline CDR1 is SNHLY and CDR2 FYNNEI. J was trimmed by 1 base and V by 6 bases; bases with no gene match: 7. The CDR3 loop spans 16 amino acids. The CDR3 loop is CASRGYRGLSNQPQHF. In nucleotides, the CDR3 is TGTGCCAGCAGGGGGTACAGGGGGCTGAGCAATCAGCCCCAGCATTTT.

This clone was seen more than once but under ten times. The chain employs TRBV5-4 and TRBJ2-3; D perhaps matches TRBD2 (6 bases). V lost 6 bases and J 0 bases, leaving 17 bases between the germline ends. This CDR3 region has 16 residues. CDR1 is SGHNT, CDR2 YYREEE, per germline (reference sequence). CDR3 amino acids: CASTPGGTPSTDTQYF. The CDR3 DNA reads TGTGCCAGCACCCCCGGGGGAACCCCTAGCACAGATACGCAGTATTTT.

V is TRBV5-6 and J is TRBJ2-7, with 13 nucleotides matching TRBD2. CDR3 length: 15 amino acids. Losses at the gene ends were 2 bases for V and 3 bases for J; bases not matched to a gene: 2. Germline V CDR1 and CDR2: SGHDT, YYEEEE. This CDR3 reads CASSFGTSGIYEQYF. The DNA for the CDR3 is TGTGCCAGCAGCTTCGGGACTAGCGGGATCTACGAGCAGTACTTC. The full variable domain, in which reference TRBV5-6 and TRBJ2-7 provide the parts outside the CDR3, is DAGVTQSPTHLIKTRGQQVTLRCSPKSGHDTVSWYQQALGQGPQFIFQYYEEEERQRGNFPDRFSGHQFPNYSSELNVNALLLGDSALYLCASSFGTSGIYEQYFGPGTRLTVT.

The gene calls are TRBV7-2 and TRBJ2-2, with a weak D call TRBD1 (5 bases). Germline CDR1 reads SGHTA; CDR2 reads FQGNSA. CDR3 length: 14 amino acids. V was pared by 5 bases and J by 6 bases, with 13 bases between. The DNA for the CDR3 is TGTGCCAGCAGCGGGCGCAGGGTCCCCGGGGAGCTGTTTTTT. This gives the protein CASSGRRVPGELFF.

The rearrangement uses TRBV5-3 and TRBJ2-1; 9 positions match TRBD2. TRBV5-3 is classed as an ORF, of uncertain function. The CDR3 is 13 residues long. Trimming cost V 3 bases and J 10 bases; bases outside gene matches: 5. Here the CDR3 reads CARSSSSGVEQFF. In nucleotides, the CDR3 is TGTGCCAGAAGCTCTTCTAGCGGGGTAGAGCAGTTCTTC.

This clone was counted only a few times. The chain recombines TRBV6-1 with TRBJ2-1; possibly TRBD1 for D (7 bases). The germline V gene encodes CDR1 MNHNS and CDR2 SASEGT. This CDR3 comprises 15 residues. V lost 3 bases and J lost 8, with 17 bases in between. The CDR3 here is CASSEQGGRTDEQFF. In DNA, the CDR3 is TGTGCCAGCAGTGAGCAGGGGGGACGTACCGATGAGCAGTTCTTC.

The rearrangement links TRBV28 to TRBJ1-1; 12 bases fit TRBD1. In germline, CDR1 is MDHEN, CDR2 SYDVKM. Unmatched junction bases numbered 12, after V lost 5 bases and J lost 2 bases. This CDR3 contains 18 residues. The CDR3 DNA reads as TGTGCCAGCAGTGAGTCGGGACAGGGGGCTGGATTTAACACTGAAGCTTTCTTT. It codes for CASSESGQGAGFNTEAFF.